The 8 T cell receptor beta chains below come from one sample, sequenced in a study of shared clonotypes between healthy human individuals. Profiling relied on immunoSEQ multiplex PCR, and the TCRdb table lists in-frame clones only, not all of them. The sample yields 2 million to 3 million clones, over 85% seen once. Sequencing used naive CD4+ T cells sorted from blood. As to subset: CD45RA+ positively selected. Receptor source: a man between 18 and 29 years old in good health.

This chain connects TRBV18 to TRBJ2-7; perhaps TRBD1 as D (5 bases). Germline values: CDR1 KGHSH, CDR2 LQKENI. The CDR3 consists of 16 residues. The V gene lost 6 bases and the J gene lost 3 bases, with 21 bases spanning the gap. The CDR3 DNA follows: TGTGCCAGCTCCCCAACTGAGTACTGGACACACTACGAGCAGTACTTC. Its translation: CASSPTEYWTHYEQYF.

The chain uses TRBV2 and TRBJ2-3, with TRBD2 as a possible D gene (5 bases). CDR3 length equals 13 residues. Germline CDR1 SNHLY, CDR2 FYNNEI. V was trimmed by 6 bases and J by 6 bases, leaving 13 bases between them. The CDR3 DNA is TGTGCCAGCAGCGGGATGAGTCCCGATACGCAGTATTTT. This codes for CASSGMSPDTQYF.

The rearrangement joins TRBV5-1 to TRBJ2-3; TRBD2 matches 8 bases. The CDR3 has 16 amino acids. The germline V gene has CDR1 SGHRS and CDR2 YFSETQ. Trimming removed 3 bases from V and 2 bases from J; junction bases left unmatched: 8. The CDR3 protein is CASSSPGGQTTDTQYF. CDR3 DNA sequence: TGCGCCAGCAGCTCCCCGGGGGGGCAGACCACAGATACGCAGTATTTT.

CDR3 bases: TGTGCCAGCAACGACAGGGCTGGCTATGGCTACACCTTC. It encodes CASNDRAGYGYTF. V gene TRBV7-9 combines with J gene TRBJ1-2, with 7 bases aligning to TRBD1. Germline V CDR1 and CDR2: SEHNR, FQNEAQ (reference sequence). The CDR3 consists of 13 residues. J lost 4 bases, V lost 7 bases, and 6 bases had no gene match.

As regards this clone: Different DNA sequences within this sample yield the same CDR3. The chain joins TRBV7-2 to TRBJ2-2; D remains ambiguous. Trimming left V 6 bases short and J 2 bases short, with 10 bases between. Germline V gene data show CDR1 as SGHTA and CDR2 as FQGNSA. The CDR3 runs 14 residues. The CDR3 DNA reads TGTGCCAGCAGTCCGGGCCCTAACACCGGGGAGCTGTTTTTT. Translated: CASSPGPNTGELFF.

Remarks on this clone: This sample includes further DNA sequences coding for the same CDR3. J is TRBJ2-7 and V is TRBV28; 10 nucleotides line up with TRBD1. J lost 3 bases, V lost 3 bases, and 2 bases had no gene match. This CDR3 is 14 amino acids long. CDR1 is MDHEN and CDR2 is SYDVKM in the germline V gene. CDR3 sequence: CASSFWDRGYEQYF. For the CDR3, the DNA is TGTGCCAGCAGTTTTTGGGACAGGGGCTACGAGCAGTACTTC.

The J gene is TRBJ2-1, the V gene TRBV30; D is unresolved. Trimming took 3 bases from V and 5 from J, leaving 8 bases between them. CDR1 and CDR2 (germline): GTSNPN, SVGIG (reference sequence). The CDR3 is made up of 12 amino acids. DNA of the CDR3: TGTGCCTGGAGCCTCCTGAACAATGAGCAGTTCTTC. Translation gives CAWSLLNNEQFF.

The J gene is TRBJ1-2, the V gene TRBV19; D is undetermined. Germline CDR1 reads LNHDA; CDR2 reads SQIVND (reference sequence). Trimming left V 6 bases short and J 0 bases short, with 8 bases between. The CDR3 has 13 amino acids. The CDR3 spells CASSPRANYGYTF. The CDR3 coding sequence is TGTGCCAGTAGCCCGAGGGCTAACTATGGCTACACCTTC.